These 28 T cell receptor beta chains came from one sample sequenced in a study of blood T cell repertoires in COVID-19. Assay used: immunoSEQ multiplex PCR; TCRdb lists only in-frame clones, some missing. Seen here are under 85,000 clones, 75% to 85% observed once, and the top ten hold 6.9%. The specimen was peripheral blood. The receptors derive from a man aged 30-40 years with COVID-19, enrolled during active disease.

On this clone itself: An end of the junction does not agree with germline; a read error may underlie this. This chain links TRBV7-2 with TRBJ2-1; 12 bases match TRBD2. The CDR3 is 13 amino acids. Germline lookup yields CDR1 SGHTA and CDR2 FQGNSA. The CDR3 DNA reads TGTGCCAGCAGCTTCGGACTAGCGGGGTCCAGAATCTTC. It is translated as CASSFGLAGSRIF.

The rearrangement links TRBV27 to TRBJ1-1; D is uncertain. Germline V gives CDR1 MNHEY, CDR2 SMNVEV (reference sequence). The CDR3 has 13 amino acids. Trimming took off 6 bases at V and 0 bases at J, with 8 bases between the two ends. As DNA, the CDR3 is TGTGCCAGCAGGACGGGGATGAACACTGAAGCTTTCTTT. Translated, it gives CASRTGMNTEAFF.

The V and J genes are TRBV21-1 and TRBJ1-2; the table names TRBD1, a call not compared with the DNA. TRBV21-1 has pseudogene status. CDR3 length: 14 amino acids. CDR3 residues: CASSKTASNYGYTF. In nucleotides, the CDR3 is TGTGCCAGCAGCAAGACAGCTTCGAACTATGGCTACACCTTC.

This clone was observed a single time. The CDR3 nucleotides are TGTGCCAGTAGTTCCCAAAGCACAGATACGCAGTATTTT. Its translation: CASSSQSTDTQYF. The chain recombines TRBV19 with TRBJ2-3; unclear D gene. The CDR3 totals 13 residues. V lost 5 bases, J lost 0 bases, and 6 bases lay in between. The V gene's germline CDR1 is LNHDA and CDR2 SQIVND (reference sequence).

This rearrangement joins TRBV28 to TRBJ2-5, with 8 bases fitting TRBD2. V gave up 6 bases and J gave up 1 base; unmatched junction bases: 16. Germline-derived CDR1 and CDR2 are MDHEN and SYDVKM. The CDR3 runs to 18 residues. CDR3 amino acids: CASRNGGVVAGTQETQYF. The DNA for the CDR3 is TGTGCCAGCAGAAACGGGGGGGTTGTAGCGGGCACCCAAGAGACCCAGTACTTC.

The J gene is TRBJ2-2, the V gene TRBV9, with 7 bases that match TRBD2. V was clipped by 0 bases and J by 6 bases; unmatched bases: 2. In germline, CDR1 is SGDLS, CDR2 YYNGEE. This CDR3 contains 14 residues. The CDR3 spells CASSVAAGAGELFF. The CDR3 nucleotides read TGTGCCAGCAGCGTAGCGGCGGGGGCCGGGGAGCTGTTTTTT.

The chain carries TRBV19 and TRBJ1-2, with D maybe TRBD1 (6 bases). V was clipped by 3 bases and J by 7 bases, with 18 bases between them. The germline V gene has CDR1 LNHDA and CDR2 SQIVND (reference sequence). This CDR3 contains 15 residues. CDR3 region: CASSIGGSGGSGYTF. CDR3 nucleotide sequence: TGTGCCAGTAGTATTGGAGGATCGGGGGGCAGTGGCTACACCTTC. The full variable domain, with the rest looked up from reference TRBV19 and TRBJ1-2, is DGGITQSPKYLFRKEGQNVTLSCEQNLNHDAMYWYRQDPGQGLRLIYYSQIVNDFQKGDIAEGYSVSREKKESFPLTVTSAQKNPTAFYLCASSIGGSGGSGYTFGSGTRLTVV.

The V gene is TRBV21-1, the J gene TRBJ1-3; the tabulated D call, TRBD1, remains unverified against the DNA. TRBV21-1 is flagged as a pseudogene. This CDR3 has 18 amino acids. The CDR3: CASSKGTRVSGRRNTIYF. The CDR3 nucleotides read TGTGCCAGCAGCAAAGGGACAAGAGTATCTGGTCGTAGAAACACCATATATTTT.

V and J are TRBV28 and TRBJ1-3, with D maybe TRBD1 (5 bases). The CDR3 runs 16 residues. Trimming removed 6 bases at V and 1 base at J, with 16 bases between. The germline V gene has CDR1 MDHEN and CDR2 SYDVKM. The CDR3 DNA reads TGTGCCAGCAGCCTAGTTTTTGGGGCATCTGGAAACACCATATATTTT. The encoded protein is CASSLVFGASGNTIYF.

This sequence joins TRBV28 and TRBJ1-4; D may be TRBD1 (6 bases). Germline V gives CDR1 MDHEN, CDR2 SYDVKM. The ends were cut back, 8 bases at V and 6 bases at J, with 16 bases in the middle. CDR3 length: 14 amino acids. This chain's CDR3 is CASRSGQIHEKLFF. Here the CDR3 DNA reads TGTGCCAGCCGCAGCGGACAGATCCATGAAAAACTGTTTTTT.

The rearrangement joins TRBV20-1 to TRBJ2-3; weak D call: TRBD1 (6 bases). Deletions cut 3 bases from V and 4 bases from J, with 17 bases between. This CDR3 is built from 15 residues. Germline lookup yields CDR1 DFQATT and CDR2 SNEGSKA (reference sequence). The chain's CDR3 is CSASGDIGTPDTQYF. The CDR3 bases are TGCAGTGCTAGTGGGGACATTGGGACGCCAGATACGCAGTATTTT.

This clone was detected once. This sequence joins TRBV10-1 and TRBJ2-1; D is perhaps TRBD1 (6 bases). The CDR3 is 13 residues long. V lost 3 bases and J lost 6, with 9 bases in between. Germline V gene data show CDR1 as WNHNN and CDR2 as SYGVQD (reference sequence). CDR3 in amino acids: CASSEGQLNEQFF. In DNA form, the CDR3 reads TGCGCCAGCAGTGAAGGACAGCTCAATGAGCAGTTCTTC.

This clone was recorded many times. V is TRBV3-1 (or the pseudogene TRBV3-2) and J is TRBJ1-6; D gene unclear. The length of the CDR3 is 16 residues. Trimming pared 2 bases from V and 9 bases from J, leaving 17 bases between. Germline V lookup: CDR1 LGHDT, CDR2 YNNKEL (reference sequence). Here the CDR3 reads CASSQSTKGWSSPLHF. CDR3 nucleotide sequence: TGTGCCAGCAGCCAAAGCACGAAAGGATGGAGTTCACCCCTCCACTTT.

The chain uses TRBV21-1 and TRBJ1-3; the table gives TRBD1 as D, unverified against the DNA. TRBV21-1 is a known pseudogene. The CDR3 sequence is 14 residues long. CDR3 DNA sequence: TGTGCCAGCATCCCCCGGGGACAGGAAGACACCATATATTTT. Translation gives CASIPRGQEDTIYF.

The chain recombines TRBV4-1 with TRBJ1-4; 10 bases match TRBD1. The CDR3 contains 16 residues. V lost 3 bases, J lost 6 bases, and 7 bases stayed unmatched. Germline V lookup: CDR1 MGHRA, CDR2 YSYEKL. The CDR3 DNA reads as TGCGCCAGCAGCCAGCCGGGAGGGACAGGGGATGAAAAACTGTTTTTT. Translation: CASSQPGGTGDEKLFF.

This clone came up once. The chain combines TRBV9 with TRBJ1-3; 8 nucleotides match TRBD1. CDR3 length equals 15 residues. Per the germline V gene, CDR1 is SGDLS and CDR2 is YYNGEE. J lost 3 bases, V lost 4 bases, and 6 bases had no gene match. CDR3 nucleotide sequence: TGTGCCAGCAGCCCCGGACAGGGCGGTGGAAACACCATATATTTT. Protein: CASSPGQGGGNTIYF.

The chain recombines TRBV7-3 with TRBJ1-2, with TRBD1 identical over 7 bases. The CDR3 length is 15 residues. V trimming: 2 bases; J trimming: 2 bases; junction bases outside the gene matches: 5. CDR1 and CDR2 from the germline V gene are SGHTA and FQGTGA. The CDR3 DNA sequence: TGTGCCAGCAGCTTAGGGGAACAGGGGAACTATGGCTACACCTTC. Encoded protein: CASSLGEQGNYGYTF. Filled out from reference TRBV7-3 and TRBJ1-2, the complete variable domain reads GAGVSQTPSNKVTEKGKYVELRCDPISGHTALYWYRQSLGQGPEFLIYFQGTGAADDSGLPNDRFFAVRPEGSVSTLKIQRTERGDSAVYLCASSLGEQGNYGYTFGSGTRLTVV.

The rearrangement uses TRBV5-6 and TRBJ2-7; no reliable D call. Per germline, CDR1 SGHDT and CDR2 YYEEEE. Trimming shortened V by 3 bases and J by 6 bases, and 16 bases separated the two germline ends. The CDR3 extends over 14 amino acids. The CDR3 loop is CASSSTDSKGEQYF. The CDR3 DNA sequence: TGTGCCAGCAGCTCTACTGACTCAAAAGGCGAGCAGTACTTC. Based on the CDR3 plus reference TRBV5-6 and TRBJ2-7, the full variable domain is DAGVTQSPTHLIKTRGQQVTLRCSPKSGHDTVSWYQQALGQGPQFIFQYYEEEERQRGNFPDRFSGHQFPNYSSELNVNALLLGDSALYLCASSSTDSKGEQYFGPGTRLTVT.

The CDR3 region is CAGGSGKATEAFF. CDR3 coding DNA: TGTGCCGGGGGGAGCGGGAAGGCCACTGAAGCTTTCTTT. This chain uses TRBV6-5 with TRBJ1-1; maybe TRBD1 (5 bases). Per the germline V gene, CDR1 is MNHEY and CDR2 is SVGAGI. Trimming took off 11 bases at V and 4 bases at J, with 17 bases between the two ends. This CDR3 spans 13 amino acids.

This rearrangement joins TRBV19 to TRBJ2-1; weak D call: TRBD1 (6 bases). Trimming took 0 bases from V and 14 from J, leaving 17 bases between them. Germline V gene sequence: CDR1 LNHDA, CDR2 SQIVND (reference sequence). The CDR3 extends over 14 amino acids. This chain's CDR3 is CASSIDTRGARKFF. Written as DNA, the CDR3 is TGTGCCAGTAGTATAGACACCAGGGGCGCGCGGAAGTTCTTC.

The V gene is TRBV6-4, the J gene TRBJ2-2; tentative D call: TRBD2 (6 bases). CDR3 length: 14 residues. V shed 2 bases and J shed 4 bases, with 8 bases lying between them. Germline V gives CDR1 MRHNA, CDR2 SNTAGT. The CDR3 loop is CASSDRGGTGELFF. The CDR3 DNA reads TGTGCCAGCAGTGACAGGGGAGGCACCGGGGAGCTGTTTTTT.

The rearrangement uses TRBV11-3 and TRBJ1-1; TRBD1 is a possible D gene (6 bases). Germline V CDR1 and CDR2: SGHNT, YENEEA. There are 15 residues in the CDR3. V lost 5 bases to trimming and J lost 0 bases, with 13 bases between them. CDR3 amino acids: CASSASGQMNTEAFF. The CDR3 coding sequence is TGTGCCAGCAGCGCATCGGGACAAATGAACACTGAAGCTTTCTTT.

The V call is TRBV18, the J call TRBJ2-1; 9 bases match TRBD1. CDR3 size: 15 residues. Unmatched junction bases numbered 8, after V lost 3 bases and J lost 8 bases. Germline lookup yields CDR1 KGHSH and CDR2 LQKENI. The DNA for the CDR3 is TGTGCCAGCTCACCGGCGACAGGGGGTTACGATGAGCAGTTCTTC. The encoded protein is CASSPATGGYDEQFF.

The chain carries TRBV2 and TRBJ1-2, with no clear D. Germline CDR1 and CDR2: SNHLY and FYNNEI. Deletions cut 5 bases from V and 3 bases from J, with 7 bases between. The CDR3 totals 12 residues. The CDR3 coding sequence is TGTGCCAGCAGTACAGAGCACTATGGCTACACCTTC. Translation gives CASSTEHYGYTF. The whole variable domain, filled in from reference TRBV2 and TRBJ1-2, reads EPEVTQTPSHQVTQMGQEVILRCVPISNHLYFYWYRQILGQKVEFLVSFYNNEISEKSEIFDDQFSVERPDGSNFTLKIRSTKLEDSAMYFCASSTEHYGYTFGSGTRLTVV.

CDR3 sequence reads: CASRGTSAILQETQYF. DNA for the CDR3: TGTGCCAGCCGCGGGACTAGCGCAATCCTTCAAGAGACCCAGTACTTC. The rearrangement uses TRBV28 and TRBJ2-5; 10 nucleotides align to TRBD2. CDR1 is MDHEN, CDR2 SYDVKM, per germline. Losses at the gene ends were 8 bases for V and 2 bases for J; bases not matched to a gene: 11. The CDR3 extends over 16 amino acids.

This chain uses TRBV3-1 (or the pseudogene TRBV3-2) with TRBJ2-1, with 12 bases aligning to TRBD2. Germline V gene lookup returns CDR1 LGHDT and CDR2 YNNKEL (reference sequence). The V segment lost 5 bases and the J segment 0 bases; nucleotides outside the gene matches: 8. The CDR3 extends over 18 amino acids. For the CDR3, the DNA is TGTGCCAGCAGCTTCGGGACTAGCGGGTGGAGCTCCTACAATGAGCAGTTCTTC. This codes for CASSFGTSGWSSYNEQFF.

The J gene is TRBJ2-5, the V gene TRBV14; D may be TRBD1 (5 bases). The CDR3 spans 14 residues. Trimming took off 3 bases at V and 4 bases at J, with 12 bases between the two ends. The germline V gene has CDR1 SGHDN and CDR2 FVKESK. CDR3 nucleotides: TGTGCCAGCAGCCAGACAGCCACAGCAGAGACCCAGTACTTC. Amino acids: CASSQTATAETQYF.

The J gene is TRBJ2-7, the V gene TRBV6-5; D might be TRBD2 (5 bases). The V and J ends lost 6 bases and 4 bases respectively, with 19 bases between them. Germline-derived CDR1 and CDR2 are MNHEY and SVGAGI. CDR3 length: 15 residues. CDR3 residues: CASSKSPGSDYEQYF. The CDR3 coding sequence is TGTGCCAGCAGCAAGAGTCCGGGGTCGGATTACGAGCAGTACTTC.